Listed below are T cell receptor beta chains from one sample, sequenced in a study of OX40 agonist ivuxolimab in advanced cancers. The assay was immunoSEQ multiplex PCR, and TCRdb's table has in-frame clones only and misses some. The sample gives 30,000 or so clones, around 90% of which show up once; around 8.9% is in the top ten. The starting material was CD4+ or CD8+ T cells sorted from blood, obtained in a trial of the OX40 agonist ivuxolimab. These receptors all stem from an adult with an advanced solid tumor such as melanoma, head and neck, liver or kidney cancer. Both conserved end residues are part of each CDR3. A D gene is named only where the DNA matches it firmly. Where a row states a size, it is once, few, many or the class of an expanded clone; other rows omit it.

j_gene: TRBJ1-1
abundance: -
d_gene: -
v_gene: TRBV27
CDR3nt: TGTGCCAGCAGTTTAGGAGTAAATGAAGCTTTCTTT
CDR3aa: CASSLGVNEAFF

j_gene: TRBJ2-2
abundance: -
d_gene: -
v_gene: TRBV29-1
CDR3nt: TGCAGCGTTGGTGGGGACACCGGGGAGCTGTTTTTT
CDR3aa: CSVGGDTGELFF

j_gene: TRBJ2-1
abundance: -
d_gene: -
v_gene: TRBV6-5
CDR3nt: TGTGCCAGCAGTCCGGGAGCGGGTAATGAGCAGTTCTTC
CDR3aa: CASSPGAGNEQFF

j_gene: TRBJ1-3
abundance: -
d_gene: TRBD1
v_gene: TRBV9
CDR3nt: TGTGCCAGCGCCCCGGGACAGCTCTCTGGAAACACCATATATTTT
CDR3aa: CASAPGQLSGNTIYF

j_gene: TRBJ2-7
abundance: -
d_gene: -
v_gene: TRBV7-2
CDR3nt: TGTGCCAGCAGCTTAGCTTCTTATGGCTTAACAAGCTACGAGCAGTACTTC
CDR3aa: CASSLASYGLTSYEQYF

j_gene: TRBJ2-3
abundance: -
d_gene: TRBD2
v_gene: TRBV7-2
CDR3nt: TGTGCCAGCGGGACTAGCGGGAGTAGTTTTGGCACAGATACGCAGTATTTT
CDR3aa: CASGTSGSSFGTDTQYF

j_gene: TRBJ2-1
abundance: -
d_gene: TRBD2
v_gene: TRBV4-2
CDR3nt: TGTGCCACCTTGGGGAGGGGAGGCAATGAGCAGTTCTTC
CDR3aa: CATLGRGGNEQFF

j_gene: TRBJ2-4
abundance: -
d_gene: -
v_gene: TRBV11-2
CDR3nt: TGTGCCAGCAGCTTACCTAGTGGAAACATTCAGTACTTC
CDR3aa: CASSLPSGNIQYF

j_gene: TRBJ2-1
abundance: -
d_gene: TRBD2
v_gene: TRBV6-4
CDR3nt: TGTGCCAGCAGTGAAACAGCGGGGGGTTACAATGAGCAGTTCTTC
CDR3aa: CASSETAGGYNEQFF

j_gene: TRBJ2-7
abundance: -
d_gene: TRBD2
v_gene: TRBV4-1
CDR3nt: TGCGCCAGCAGCCAAGGAGGACTAGCGGGGGACGAGCAGTACTTC
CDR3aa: CASSQGGLAGDEQYF

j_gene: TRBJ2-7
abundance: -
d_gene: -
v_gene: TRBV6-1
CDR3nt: TGTGCCAGCCGGGACTCCCTTAACGAGCAGTACTTC
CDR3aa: CASRDSLNEQYF

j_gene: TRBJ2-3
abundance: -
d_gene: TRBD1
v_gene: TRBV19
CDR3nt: TGTGCCAGTAGTAGACAGGGAGTTACAGATACGCAGTATTTT
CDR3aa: CASSRQGVTDTQYF

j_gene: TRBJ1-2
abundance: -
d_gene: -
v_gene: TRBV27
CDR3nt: TGTGCCAGCAGTTTATCGAGAACACATCCATATGGCTACACCTTC
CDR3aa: CASSLSRTHPYGYTF

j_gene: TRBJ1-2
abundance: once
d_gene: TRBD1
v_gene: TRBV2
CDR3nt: TGTGCCAGCAGGACCCAGGGGGTTAACTATGGCTACACCTTC
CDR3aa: CASRTQGVNYGYTF

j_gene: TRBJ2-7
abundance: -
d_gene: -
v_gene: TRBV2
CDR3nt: TGTGCCAGCAGTGGGACAGACCTCTCCTACGAGCAGTACTTC
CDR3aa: CASSGTDLSYEQYF